A single T cell receptor beta chain is shown here with its context. Its antigen is currently unknown. Other DNA sequences within the sample encode an identical CDR3. Here immunoSEQ multiplex PCR was the method, and the copy in TCRdb shows in-frame clones only, minus some. Altogether under 100,000 clones are present, 90% to 95% being singletons, with the ten largest covering around 2.7%. The sample originates from a study of OX40 agonist ivuxolimab in advanced cancers. Germline assignment: CDR1 MDHEN and CDR2 SYDVKM. V gave up 2 bases and J gave up 1 base, with 3 bases separating them. This CDR3 comprises 12 residues. Whole-study results and caveats: Partial responders at 0.1-3.0 mg/kg showed near-lowest clonal expansion. Both blood CD4+ and CD8+ T cells showed clonal growth by week 6 at 0.1 to 3.0 mg/kg.

The clonotype comes from an adult with an advanced solid tumor such as melanoma, head and neck, liver or kidney cancer. This chain joins TRBV28 and TRBJ2-7; D is uncertain. The sequenced sample was CD4+ or CD8+ T cells sorted from blood, obtained in a trial of the OX40 agonist ivuxolimab. Here the CDR3 reads CASSLGSYEQYF. The CDR3 nucleotides are TGTGCCAGCAGTTTAGGTTCCTACGAGCAGTACTTC.